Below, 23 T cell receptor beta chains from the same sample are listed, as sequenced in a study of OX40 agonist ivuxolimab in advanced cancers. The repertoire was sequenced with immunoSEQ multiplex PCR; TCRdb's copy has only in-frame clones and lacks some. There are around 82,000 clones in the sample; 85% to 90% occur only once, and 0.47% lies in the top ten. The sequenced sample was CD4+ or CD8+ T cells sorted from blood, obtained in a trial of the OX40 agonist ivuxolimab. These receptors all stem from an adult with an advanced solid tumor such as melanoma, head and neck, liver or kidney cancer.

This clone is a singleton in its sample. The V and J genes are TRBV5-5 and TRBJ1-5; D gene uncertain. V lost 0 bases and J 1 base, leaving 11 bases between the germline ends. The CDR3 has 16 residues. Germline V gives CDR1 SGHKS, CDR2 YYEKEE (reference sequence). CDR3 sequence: CASSLGGRGSNQPQHF. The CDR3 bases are TGTGCCAGCAGCTTGGGAGGGCGAGGGAGCAATCAGCCCCAGCATTTT.

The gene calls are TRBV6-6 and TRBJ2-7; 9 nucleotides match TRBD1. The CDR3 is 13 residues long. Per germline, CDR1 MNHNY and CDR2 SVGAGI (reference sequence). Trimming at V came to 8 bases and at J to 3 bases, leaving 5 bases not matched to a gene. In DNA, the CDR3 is TGTGCCAGCGCTGAGGACAGGGGCTACGAGCAGTACTTC. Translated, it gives CASAEDRGYEQYF.

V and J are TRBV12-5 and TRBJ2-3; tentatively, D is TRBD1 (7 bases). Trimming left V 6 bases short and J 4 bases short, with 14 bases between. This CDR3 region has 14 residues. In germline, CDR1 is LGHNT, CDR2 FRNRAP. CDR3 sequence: CASGPGGLADTQYF. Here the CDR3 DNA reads TGTGCTAGTGGCCCAGGGGGGTTGGCAGATACGCAGTATTTT.

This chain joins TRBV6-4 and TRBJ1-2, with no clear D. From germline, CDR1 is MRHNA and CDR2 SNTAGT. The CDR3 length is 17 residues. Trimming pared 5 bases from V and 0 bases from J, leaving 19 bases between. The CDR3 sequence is CASSRNHEKASNYGYTF. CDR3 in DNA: TGTGCCAGCAGTCGGAATCACGAAAAAGCCTCTAACTATGGCTACACCTTC.

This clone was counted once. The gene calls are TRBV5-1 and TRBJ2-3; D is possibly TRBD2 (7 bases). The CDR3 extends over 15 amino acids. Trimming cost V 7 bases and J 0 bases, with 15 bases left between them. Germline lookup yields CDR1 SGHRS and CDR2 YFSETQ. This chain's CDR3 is CASARGGASTDTQYF. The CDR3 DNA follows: TGCGCCAGCGCACGTGGGGGGGCTAGCACAGATACGCAGTATTTT.

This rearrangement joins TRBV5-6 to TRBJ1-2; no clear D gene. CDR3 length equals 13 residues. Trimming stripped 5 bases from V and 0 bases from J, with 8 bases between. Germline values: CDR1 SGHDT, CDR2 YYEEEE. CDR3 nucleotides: TGTGCCAGCAGTAACAACCCTAACTATGGCTACACCTTC. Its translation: CASSNNPNYGYTF.

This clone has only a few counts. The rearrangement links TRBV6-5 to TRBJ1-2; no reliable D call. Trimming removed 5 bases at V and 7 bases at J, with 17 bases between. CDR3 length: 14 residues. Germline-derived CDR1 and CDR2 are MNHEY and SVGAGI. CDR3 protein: CASSKVERKSGYTF. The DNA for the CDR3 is TGTGCCAGCAGTAAGGTCGAGAGGAAGAGTGGCTACACCTTC.

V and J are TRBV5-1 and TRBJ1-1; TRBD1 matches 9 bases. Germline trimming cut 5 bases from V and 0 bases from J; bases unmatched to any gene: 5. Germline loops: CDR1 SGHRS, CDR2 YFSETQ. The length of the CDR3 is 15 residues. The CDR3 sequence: CASRATGGMNTEAFF. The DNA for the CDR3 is TGCGCCAGCAGGGCGACAGGGGGAATGAACACTGAAGCTTTCTTT.

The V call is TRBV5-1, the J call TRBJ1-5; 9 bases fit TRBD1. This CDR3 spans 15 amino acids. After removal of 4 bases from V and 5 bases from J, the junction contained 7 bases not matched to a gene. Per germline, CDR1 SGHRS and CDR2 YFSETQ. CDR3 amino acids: CASSTGQGGDQPQHF. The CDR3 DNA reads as TGCGCCAGCAGCACGGGACAGGGTGGGGATCAGCCCCAGCATTTT.

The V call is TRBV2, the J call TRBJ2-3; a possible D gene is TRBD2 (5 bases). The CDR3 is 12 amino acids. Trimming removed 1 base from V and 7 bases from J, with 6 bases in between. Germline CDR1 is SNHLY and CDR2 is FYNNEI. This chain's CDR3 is CASSEGTYTQYF. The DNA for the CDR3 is TGTGCCAGCAGTGAAGGGACTTATACGCAGTATTTT.

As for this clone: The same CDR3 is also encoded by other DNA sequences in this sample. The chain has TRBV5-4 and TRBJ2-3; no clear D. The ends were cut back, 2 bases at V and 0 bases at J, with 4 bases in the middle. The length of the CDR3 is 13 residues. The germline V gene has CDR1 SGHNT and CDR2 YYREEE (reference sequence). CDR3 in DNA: TGTGCCAGCAGCTTACGGAGCACAGATACGCAGTATTTT. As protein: CASSLRSTDTQYF.

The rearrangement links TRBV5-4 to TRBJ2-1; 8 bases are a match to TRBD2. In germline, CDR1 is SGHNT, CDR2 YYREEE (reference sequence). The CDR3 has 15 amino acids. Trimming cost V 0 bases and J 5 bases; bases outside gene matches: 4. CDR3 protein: CASSLGVAGHNEQFF. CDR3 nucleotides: TGTGCCAGCAGCTTGGGAGTAGCGGGGCACAATGAGCAGTTCTTC.

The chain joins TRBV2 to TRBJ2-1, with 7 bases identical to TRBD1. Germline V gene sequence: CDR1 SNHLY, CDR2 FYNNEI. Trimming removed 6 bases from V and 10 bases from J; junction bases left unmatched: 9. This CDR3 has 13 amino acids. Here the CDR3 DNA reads TGTGCCAGCAGAGCCGACAGGGAAGGGGAGCAGTTCTTC. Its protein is CASRADREGEQFF.

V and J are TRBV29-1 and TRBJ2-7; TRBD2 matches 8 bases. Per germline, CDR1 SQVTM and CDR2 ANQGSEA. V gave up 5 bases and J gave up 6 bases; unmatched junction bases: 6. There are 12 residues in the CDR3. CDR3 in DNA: TGCAGCGTTTGTCTGACTAGCGCCGAGCAGTACTTC. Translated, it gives CSVCLTSAEQYF.

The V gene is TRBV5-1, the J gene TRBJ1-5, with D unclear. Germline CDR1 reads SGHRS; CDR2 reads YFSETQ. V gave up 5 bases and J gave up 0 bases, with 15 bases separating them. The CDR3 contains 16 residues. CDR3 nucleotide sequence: TGCGCCAGCAGTTCGGGAAGCTTTGATAGCAATCAGCCCCAGCATTTT. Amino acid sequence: CASSSGSFDSNQPQHF. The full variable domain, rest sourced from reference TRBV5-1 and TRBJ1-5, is KAGVTQTPRYLIKTRGQQVTLSCSPISGHRSVSWYQQTPGQGLQFLFEYFSETQRNKGNFPGRFSGRQFSNSRSEMNVSTLELGDSALYLCASSSGSFDSNQPQHFGDGTRLSIL.

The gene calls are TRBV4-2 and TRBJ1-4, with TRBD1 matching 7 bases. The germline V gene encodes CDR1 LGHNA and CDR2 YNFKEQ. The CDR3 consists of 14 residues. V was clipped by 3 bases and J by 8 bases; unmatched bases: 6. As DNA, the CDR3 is TGTGCCAGCAGCCACGACAGGGTCGGGGAAAAACTGTTTTTT. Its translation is CASSHDRVGEKLFF.

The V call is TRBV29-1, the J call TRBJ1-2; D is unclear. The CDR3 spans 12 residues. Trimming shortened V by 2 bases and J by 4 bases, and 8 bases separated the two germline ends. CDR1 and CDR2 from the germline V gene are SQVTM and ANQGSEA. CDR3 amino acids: CSVETTVYGYTF. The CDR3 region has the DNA TGCAGCGTTGAAACGACCGTCTATGGCTACACCTTC.

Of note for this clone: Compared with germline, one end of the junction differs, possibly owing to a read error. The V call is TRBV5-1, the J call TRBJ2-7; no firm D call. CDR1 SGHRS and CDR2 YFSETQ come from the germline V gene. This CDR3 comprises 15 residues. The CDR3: CASSLDHGPAYGQYF. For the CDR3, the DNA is TGCGCCAGCAGCTTGGACCATGGACCGGCTTACGGGCAGTACTTC.

The CDR3 here is CASIQRGLGANVLTF. The DNA for the CDR3 is TGTGCCAGCATTCAACGGGGGTTGGGGGCCAACGTCCTGACTTTC. The rearrangement uses TRBV6-1 and TRBJ2-6; D may be TRBD2 (6 bases). The V and J ends lost 7 bases and 4 bases respectively, with 14 bases between them. The CDR3 sequence is 15 residues long. Germline V gene data show CDR1 as MNHNS and CDR2 as SASEGT.

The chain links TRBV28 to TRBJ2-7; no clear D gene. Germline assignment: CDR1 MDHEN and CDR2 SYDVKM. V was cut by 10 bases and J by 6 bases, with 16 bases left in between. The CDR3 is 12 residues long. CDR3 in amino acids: CATIGSAAEQYF. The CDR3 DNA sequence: TGTGCCACCATAGGGTCCGCAGCCGAGCAGTACTTC.

This CDR3 reads CASSLTRQGILSTEAFF. The CDR3 DNA follows: TGTGCCAGCAGCTTGACTCGACAGGGGATTTTGAGCACTGAAGCTTTCTTT. The chain uses TRBV5-4 and TRBJ1-1, with 8 bases aligning to TRBD1. The CDR3 covers 17 residues. V lost 1 base to trimming and J lost 4 bases; unmatched junction nucleotides: 12. Germline V gene data show CDR1 as SGHNT and CDR2 as YYREEE (reference sequence).

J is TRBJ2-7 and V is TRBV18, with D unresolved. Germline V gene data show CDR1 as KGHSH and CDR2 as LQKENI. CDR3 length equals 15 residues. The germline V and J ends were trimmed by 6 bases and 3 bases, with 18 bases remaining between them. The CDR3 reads CASSLGLQRNYEQYF. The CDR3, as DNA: TGTGCCAGCTCGCTAGGGCTCCAGAGGAACTACGAGCAGTACTTC.

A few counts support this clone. The CDR3 loop is CASSRAQRRDSYEQYF. CDR3 in DNA: TGTGCCAGCAGCCGTGCCCAACGCAGGGACTCCTACGAGCAGTACTTC. This chain uses TRBV5-4 with TRBJ2-7; tentative D call: TRBD1 (5 bases). Trimming removed 4 bases from V and 0 bases from J, with 17 bases in between. The CDR3 runs 16 residues. The germline gives CDR1 SGHNT, CDR2 YYREEE (reference sequence).